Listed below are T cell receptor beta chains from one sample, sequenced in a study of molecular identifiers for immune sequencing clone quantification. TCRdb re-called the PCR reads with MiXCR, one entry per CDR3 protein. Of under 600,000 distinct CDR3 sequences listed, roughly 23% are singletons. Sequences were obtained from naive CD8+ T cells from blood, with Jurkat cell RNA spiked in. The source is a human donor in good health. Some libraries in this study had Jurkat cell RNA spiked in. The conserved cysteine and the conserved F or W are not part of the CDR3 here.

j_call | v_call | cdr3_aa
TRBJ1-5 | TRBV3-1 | ASSSGAGYSNQPQH
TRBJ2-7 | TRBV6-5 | ASSYSLGLAGELGQY
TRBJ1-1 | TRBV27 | ASSSDSPNTEAF
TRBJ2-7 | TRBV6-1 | ASSETRVRYEQY
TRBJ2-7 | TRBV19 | ASTSGSHEQY
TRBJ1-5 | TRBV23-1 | ASSHGQNNQPQH
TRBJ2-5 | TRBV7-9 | ASSSPTSAETQY
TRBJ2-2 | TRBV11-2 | ASSSPGTSGGAISGELF
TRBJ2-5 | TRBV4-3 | ASSQESGRETQY
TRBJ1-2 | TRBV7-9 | ASSLGDGPDYGYT
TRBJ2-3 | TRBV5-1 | ASSSERDTQY
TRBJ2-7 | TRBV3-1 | ASSLARRGGLGYEQY
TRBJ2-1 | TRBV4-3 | ASSSSGGRDEQF
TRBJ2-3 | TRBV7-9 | ASSLGEWTADTQY
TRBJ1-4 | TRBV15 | ATSNSGEEKLF
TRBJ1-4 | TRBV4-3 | ASSQEPGQGPTNEKLF
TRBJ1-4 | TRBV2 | ATGRDRANEKLF
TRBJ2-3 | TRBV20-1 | SASFIEVATQY
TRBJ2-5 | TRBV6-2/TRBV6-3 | ASRGAWTSGQGTQY
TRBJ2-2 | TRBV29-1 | SVARTSGLYIGELF
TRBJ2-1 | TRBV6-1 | ANRDRLNGEQF
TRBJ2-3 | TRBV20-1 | SASGLAVTDTQY
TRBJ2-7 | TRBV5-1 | ASSFGLAGTVGGEGSYEQY
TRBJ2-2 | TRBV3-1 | ASSQNRAGELF
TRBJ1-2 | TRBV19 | ASSLFGQGYDGYT
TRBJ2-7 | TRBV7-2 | ASSPYGSSYEQY
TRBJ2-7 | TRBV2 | ASSRWDRYNSEYEQY
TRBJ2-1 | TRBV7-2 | ASSLGTSGWSYNEQF
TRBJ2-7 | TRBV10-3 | AISDPPDTVYEQY
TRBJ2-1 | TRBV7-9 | ASSLAGTGGLEQF
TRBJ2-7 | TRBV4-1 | ASGPTGQGYEQY
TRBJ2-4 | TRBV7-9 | ASSPPGPIAKNIQY
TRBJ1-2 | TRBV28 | ASSFSGTGYYGYT
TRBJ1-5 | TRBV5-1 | ASSLEGADQPQH
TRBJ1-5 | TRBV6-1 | ASSEAGGSSNQPQH
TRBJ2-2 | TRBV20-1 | SASPSGPSKGTGELF
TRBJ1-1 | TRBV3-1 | ASSQDDRGTMDPEAF
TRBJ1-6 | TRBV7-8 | ASSLAIQGPFSPLH
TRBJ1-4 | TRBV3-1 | ASSPQRGRTGSEKLF
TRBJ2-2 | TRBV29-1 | SVEGPRGELF
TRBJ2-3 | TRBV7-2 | ASSSPAQAFTDTQY